One and the same sample provided the 11 T cell receptor beta chains below, sequenced in a study of cytomegalovirus exposure and HLA in healthy donors. Both 60 Vbeta primers and 13 Jbeta primers went into the PCR. Generated by immunoSEQ multiplex PCR, the TCRdb table keeps only in-frame clones and is missing some. The sample holds over 95,000 clones, roughly three quarters seen once. Sequencing input: PBMCs. These receptors came from a female donor in good health and CMV-seronegative.

The sample holds one count of this clone. V usage is TRBV7-2 and J usage is TRBJ1-3; D not certain. V was cut by 5 bases and J by 3 bases, with 14 bases left in between. Looked up from germline, CDR1 is SGHTA and CDR2 is FQGNSA. The CDR3 runs to 15 residues. CDR3: CASSPRTGFGNTIYF. CDR3 bases: TGTGCCAGCAGCCCTAGGACGGGGTTTGGAAACACCATATATTTT.

The CDR3 region has the DNA TGCGCCAGCAGCTTGGTAGCGGGAGGATACGAGCAGTACTTC. As protein: CASSLVAGGYEQYF. V gene TRBV5-1 combines with J gene TRBJ2-7, with 10 bases identical to TRBD2. V lost 0 bases to trimming and J lost 4 bases; unmatched junction nucleotides: 1. Germline V gene lookup returns CDR1 SGHRS and CDR2 YFSETQ. The CDR3 is made up of 14 amino acids. Variable domain in full (rest from reference TRBV5-1 and TRBJ2-7): KAGVTQTPRYLIKTRGQQVTLSCSPISGHRSVSWYQQTPGQGLQFLFEYFSETQRNKGNFPGRFSGRQFSNSRSEMNVSTLELGDSALYLCASSLVAGGYEQYFGPGTRLTVT.

The gene calls are TRBV7-8 and TRBJ2-7; 7 bases agree with TRBD2. V lost 4 bases and J lost 4; bases outside the gene matches: 7. The CDR3 totals 14 residues. CDR1 is SGHVS, CDR2 FQNEAQ, per germline. The CDR3 coding sequence is TGTGCCAGCAGCTCGGGACTACGCAATTACGAGCAGTACTTC. Its translation is CASSSGLRNYEQYF.

The chain recombines TRBV6-5 with TRBJ1-2, with 10 bases aligning to TRBD1. This CDR3 comprises 14 residues. In germline, CDR1 is MNHEY, CDR2 SVGAGI. V shed 2 bases, J shed 8 bases, and the junction held 5 bases outside the gene matches. In DNA, the CDR3 is TGTGCCAGCAGTTACGACAGGGGGCCTTACGGCTACACCTTC. This encodes CASSYDRGPYGYTF.

This clone has only a few counts. The gene calls are TRBV7-2 and TRBJ2-7; 10 bases are a match to TRBD2. The CDR3 is 17 residues long. Germline-derived CDR1 and CDR2 are SGHTA and FQGNSA. V was clipped by 5 bases and J by 6 bases; unmatched bases: 16. This CDR3 is CASSLQAGGGTYVEQYF. The CDR3 coding sequence is TGTGCCAGCAGCCTCCAAGCGGGAGGGGGGACCTACGTCGAGCAGTACTTC. Combining the CDR3 with reference TRBV7-2 and TRBJ2-7 gives the whole variable domain GAGVSQSPSNKVTEKGKDVELRCDPISGHTALYWYRQSLGQGLEFLIYFQGNSAPDKSGLPSDRFSAERTGGSVSTLTIQRTQQEDSAVYLCASSLQAGGGTYVEQYFGPGTRLTVT.

The chain employs TRBV30 and TRBJ2-3; no clear D gene. CDR3 length: 13 amino acids. V was shortened by 4 bases and J by 0 bases, with 8 bases between the two germline ends. The V gene's germline CDR1 is GTSNPN and CDR2 SVGIG (reference sequence). CDR3 sequence reads: CAWNSGSTDTQYF. DNA for the CDR3: TGTGCCTGGAATTCGGGTAGCACAGATACGCAGTATTTT.

The chain recombines TRBV5-1 with TRBJ1-1; D unresolved. The CDR3 extends over 14 amino acids. V lost 0 bases to trimming and J lost 0 bases, with 6 bases between them. Germline V CDR1 and CDR2: SGHRS, YFSETQ. The CDR3 reads CASSLGGMNTEAFF. The CDR3 bases are TGCGCCAGCAGCTTGGGAGGGATGAACACTGAAGCTTTCTTT.

The V call is TRBV6-1, the J call TRBJ2-1, with 9 bases matching TRBD2. The CDR3 contains 17 residues. Trimming took 2 bases from V and 7 from J; bases not matched to a gene: 12. CDR1 is MNHNS, CDR2 SASEGT, per germline. The CDR3: CASSESTWSGRMNEQFF. For the CDR3, the DNA is TGTGCCAGCAGTGAATCCACTTGGAGCGGGAGGATGAATGAGCAGTTCTTC.

This rearrangement joins TRBV18 to TRBJ1-5; 7 positions agree with TRBD1. CDR1 is KGHSH and CDR2 is LQKENI in the germline V gene. J was trimmed by 7 bases and V by 2 bases; bases with no gene match: 8. The CDR3 covers 15 residues. The CDR3 nucleotides are TGTGCCAGCTCACCAGACGGGACAGTTCGCCAGCCCCAGCATTTT. Its protein product is CASSPDGTVRQPQHF. The whole variable domain, filled in from reference TRBV18 and TRBJ1-5, reads NAGVMQNPRHLVRRRGQEARLRCSPMKGHSHVYWYRQLPEEGLKFMVYLQKENIIDESGMPKERFSAEFPKEGPSILRIQQVVRGDSAAYFCASSPDGTVRQPQHFGDGTRLSIL.

The chain recombines TRBV20-1 with TRBJ2-7, with D perhaps matching TRBD2 (5 bases). The CDR3 is 8 residues long. CDR1 is DFQATT, CDR2 SNEGSKA, per germline (reference sequence). The CDR3: CKTGRGYF. DNA of the CDR3: TGCAAGACGGGCCGGGGGTACTTC.

The CDR3, as DNA: TGTGCCATCAGTACAGGGGTCCCTGAAGCTTTCTTT. It encodes CAISTGVPEAFF. This rearrangement joins TRBV10-3 to TRBJ1-1, with 7 bases fitting TRBD1. With 5 bases clipped from V and 6 bases from J, the junction kept 3 bases outside the gene matches. The length of the CDR3 is 12 residues. Germline V gene sequence: CDR1 ENHRY, CDR2 SYGVKD.